The rows below give T cell receptor beta chains drawn from one sample of a study of T cell responses to AZD1222 COVID-19 vaccine. The assay was immunoSEQ multiplex PCR, and TCRdb's table has in-frame clones only and misses some. The table records 140,000 or so clones, around nine tenths of them present only once. Material: peripheral blood, obtained 28 days after the second AZD1222 dose. The origin of the receptors is an adult who received the AZD1222 COVID-19 vaccine. The CDR3 runs from the conserved cysteine through the conserved F or W. Each record gives: CDR3 length, J gene, clone size, V gene, D gene, CDR3 protein, CDR3 DNA. The D gene is left open where the match is weak. Expanded clones get a size class; other rows say once, few or many, or leave the size out.

len: 12; j_gene: TRBJ2-7; abundance: few; v_gene: TRBV7-2; d_gene: NA; CDR3aa: CASSSGVREQYF; CDR3nt: TGTGCCAGCAGCTCCGGTGTGCGAGAGCAGTACTTC
len: 15; j_gene: TRBJ1-6; abundance: NA; v_gene: TRBV5-1; d_gene: NA; CDR3aa: CASSLGNGYNSPLHF; CDR3nt: TGCGCCAGCAGCTTGGGTAACGGCTATAATTCACCCCTCCACTTT
len: 15; j_gene: TRBJ1-2; abundance: NA; v_gene: TRBV7-2; d_gene: NA; CDR3aa: CASSLGRDPNYGYTF; CDR3nt: TGTGCCAGCAGCTTAGGTAGGGATCCTAACTATGGCTACACCTTC
len: 16; j_gene: TRBJ1-2; abundance: NA; v_gene: TRBV23-1; d_gene: NA; CDR3aa: CASIGRGYRGDYGYTF; CDR3nt: TGCGCCAGCATCGGCAGGGGTTATCGTGGCGACTATGGCTACACCTTC
len: 15; j_gene: TRBJ2-1; abundance: NA; v_gene: TRBV7-9; d_gene: TRBD2; CDR3aa: CASSLVSGGRNEQFF; CDR3nt: TGTGCCAGCAGCCTCGTGAGCGGGGGGAGAAATGAGCAGTTCTTC
len: 13; j_gene: TRBJ1-2; abundance: NA; v_gene: TRBV18; d_gene: NA; CDR3aa: CASSNDPNSGYTF; CDR3nt: TGTGCCAGCTCCAATGACCCCAACTCTGGCTACACCTTC
len: 13; j_gene: TRBJ1-1; abundance: NA; v_gene: TRBV28; d_gene: NA; CDR3aa: CASSHRMNTEAFF; CDR3nt: TGTGCCAGCAGTCACAGGATGAACACTGAAGCTTTCTTT
len: 16; j_gene: TRBJ2-3; abundance: NA; v_gene: TRBV3-1/TRBV3-2; d_gene: TRBD2; CDR3aa: CASSQLAGAGGDTQYF; CDR3nt: TGTGCCAGCAGCCAGCTAGCGGGGGCCGGGGGAGATACGCAGTATTTT
len: 15; j_gene: TRBJ1-5; abundance: NA; v_gene: TRBV28; d_gene: TRBD1; CDR3aa: CASSPGQGASQPQHF; CDR3nt: TGTGCCAGCAGTCCGGGACAGGGGGCAAGTCAGCCCCAGCATTTT
len: 14; j_gene: TRBJ1-2; abundance: NA; v_gene: TRBV11-2; d_gene: NA; CDR3aa: CASSLGTGLDGYTF; CDR3nt: TGTGCCAGCAGCTTAGGAACAGGGTTAGATGGCTACACCTTC
len: 13; j_gene: TRBJ1-1; abundance: NA; v_gene: TRBV3-1/TRBV3-2; d_gene: NA; CDR3aa: CASSPQFLAEAFF; CDR3nt: TGTGCCAGCAGCCCGCAGTTCCTAGCTGAAGCTTTCTTT
len: 17; j_gene: TRBJ1-2; abundance: NA; v_gene: TRBV7-9; d_gene: NA; CDR3aa: CASSLFRETGYNYGYTF; CDR3nt: TGTGCCAGCAGCCTATTCAGGGAGACAGGTTATAACTATGGCTACACCTTC
len: 11; j_gene: TRBJ1-5; abundance: NA; v_gene: TRBV20-1; d_gene: NA; CDR3aa: CSAAGNQPQHF; CDR3nt: TGCAGTGCAGCAGGCAATCAGCCCCAGCATTTT
len: 12; j_gene: TRBJ2-5; abundance: NA; v_gene: TRBV13; d_gene: NA; CDR3aa: CASSLVQETQYF; CDR3nt: TGTGCCAGCAGCTTAGTGCAAGAGACCCAGTACTTC
len: 15; j_gene: TRBJ1-5; abundance: NA; v_gene: TRBV7-2; d_gene: NA; CDR3aa: CASSPWGDSNQPQHF; CDR3nt: TGTGCCAGCAGCCCCTGGGGGGATAGCAATCAGCCCCAGCATTTT
len: 13; j_gene: TRBJ2-1; abundance: once; v_gene: TRBV5-1; d_gene: NA; CDR3aa: CASSFDRHNEQFF; CDR3nt: TGCGCCAGCAGCTTTGACAGGCACAATGAGCAGTTCTTC
len: 17; j_gene: TRBJ1-3; abundance: NA; v_gene: TRBV5-4; d_gene: NA; CDR3aa: CASSLGVPRGSGNTIYF; CDR3nt: TGTGCCAGCAGCTTGGGAGTTCCCAGGGGCTCTGGAAACACCATATATTTT
len: 15; j_gene: TRBJ1-4; abundance: NA; v_gene: TRBV10-1; d_gene: NA; CDR3aa: CASSERIATNEKLFF; CDR3nt: TGCGCCAGCAGTGAGAGGATTGCAACTAATGAAAAACTGTTTTTT
len: 21; j_gene: TRBJ1-6; abundance: NA; v_gene: TRBV21-1; d_gene: NA; CDR3aa: CASTETIDPGRRSSYNSPLHF; CDR3nt: TGTGCCAGCACCGAAACTATTGACCCGGGACGGAGGAGCTCCTATAATTCACCCCTCCACTTT
len: 14; j_gene: TRBJ2-1; abundance: NA; v_gene: TRBV24-1; d_gene: NA; CDR3aa: CATSDATGRNEQFF; CDR3nt: TGTGCCACCAGTGATGCCACAGGGCGCAATGAGCAGTTCTTC
len: 12; j_gene: TRBJ2-7; abundance: NA; v_gene: TRBV24-1; d_gene: NA; CDR3aa: CATSDGDYEQYF; CDR3nt: TGTGCCACCAGTGATGGAGACTACGAGCAGTACTTC
len: 11; j_gene: TRBJ1-3; abundance: few; v_gene: TRBV12-3/TRBV12-4; d_gene: NA; CDR3aa: CASSSRNTIYF; CDR3nt: TGTGCCAGCAGTTCCAGAAACACCATATATTTT
len: 12; j_gene: TRBJ2-3; abundance: NA; v_gene: TRBV12-3/TRBV12-4; d_gene: NA; CDR3aa: CASSPDTDTQYF; CDR3nt: TGTGCCAGCAGTCCTGACACAGATACGCAGTATTTT
len: 16; j_gene: TRBJ2-5; abundance: NA; v_gene: TRBV18; d_gene: TRBD1; CDR3aa: CASSPPKGAIMETQYF; CDR3nt: TGTGCCAGCTCACCACCGAAGGGGGCCATAATGGAGACCCAGTACTTC
len: 14; j_gene: TRBJ2-5; abundance: once; v_gene: TRBV7-8; d_gene: TRBD2; CDR3aa: CASSSRGGKETQYF; CDR3nt: TGTGCCAGCAGCTCGCGGGGGGGCAAAGAGACCCAGTACTTC
len: 15; j_gene: TRBJ1-6; abundance: NA; v_gene: TRBV5-1; d_gene: TRBD1; CDR3aa: CASSLAPGQDSPLHF; CDR3nt: TGCGCCAGCAGCTTGGCCCCGGGACAGGATTCACCCCTCCACTTT
len: 13; j_gene: TRBJ2-1; abundance: NA; v_gene: TRBV28; d_gene: TRBD1; CDR3aa: CASLGTVYNEQFF; CDR3nt: TGTGCCAGCCTTGGGACAGTATACAATGAGCAGTTCTTC
len: 14; j_gene: TRBJ2-1; abundance: few; v_gene: TRBV4-1; d_gene: NA; CDR3aa: CASSHPLDYNEQFF; CDR3nt: TGCGCCAGCAGCCATCCCCTGGATTACAATGAGCAGTTCTTC